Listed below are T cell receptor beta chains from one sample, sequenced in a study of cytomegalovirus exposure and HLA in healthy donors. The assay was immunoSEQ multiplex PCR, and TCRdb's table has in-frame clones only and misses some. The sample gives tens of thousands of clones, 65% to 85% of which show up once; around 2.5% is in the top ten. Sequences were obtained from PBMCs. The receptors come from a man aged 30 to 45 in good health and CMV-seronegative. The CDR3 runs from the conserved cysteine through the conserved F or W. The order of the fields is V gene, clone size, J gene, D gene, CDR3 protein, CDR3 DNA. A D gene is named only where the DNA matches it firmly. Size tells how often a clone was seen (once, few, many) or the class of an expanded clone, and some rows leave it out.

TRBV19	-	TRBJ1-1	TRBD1	CASRDRSTETEAFF	TGTGCCAGTAGGGACAGGAGTACGGAGACTGAAGCTTTCTTT
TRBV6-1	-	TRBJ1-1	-	CASSEQSRVNTEAFF	TGTGCCAGCAGTGAACAGAGCCGGGTGAACACTGAAGCTTTCTTT
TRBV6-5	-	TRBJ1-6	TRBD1	CASRDRGTSPLHF	TGTGCCAGCAGAGACAGGGGAACCTCACCCCTCCACTTT
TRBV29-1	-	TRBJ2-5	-	CSVEDLGSQETQYF	TGCAGCGTTGAAGATCTAGGCAGCCAAGAGACCCAGTACTTC
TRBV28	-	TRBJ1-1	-	CASSLFGGPEAFF	TGTGCCAGCAGTTTATTTGGGGGCCCTGAAGCTTTCTTT
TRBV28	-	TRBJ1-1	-	CASSLHGFMNTEAFF	TGTGCCAGCAGTTTACACGGGTTTATGAACACTGAAGCTTTCTTT
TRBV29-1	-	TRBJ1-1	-	CSVTQGFTEAFF	TGCAGCGTTACACAGGGTTTTACTGAAGCTTTCTTT
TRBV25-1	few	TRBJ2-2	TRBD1	CASSENRGANTGELFF	TGTGCCAGCAGTGAGAACAGGGGCGCGAACACCGGGGAGCTGTTTTTT
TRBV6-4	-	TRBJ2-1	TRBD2	CASRQTSASSYNEQFF	TGTGCCAGCAGGCAGACTAGCGCAAGCTCCTACAATGAGCAGTTCTTC
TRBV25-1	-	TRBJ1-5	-	CASSEFGSNQPQHF	TGTGCCAGCAGTGAATTTGGCAGCAATCAGCCCCAGCATTTT
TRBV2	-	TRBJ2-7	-	CASSDLGADYEQYF	TGTGCCAGCAGTGATCTGGGGGCTGACTACGAGCAGTACTTC
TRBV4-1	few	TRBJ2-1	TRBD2	CASSDILAVFSYNEQFF	TGCGCCAGCAGCGACATACTAGCGGTGTTCTCCTACAATGAGCAGTTCTTC
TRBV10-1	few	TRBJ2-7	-	CASSETRGHGQYF	TGCGCCAGCAGTGAGACGAGGGGACACGGGCAGTACTTC
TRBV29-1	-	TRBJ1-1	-	CSVRDRTNTEAFF	TGCAGCGTTCGAGACAGGACCAACACTGAAGCTTTCTTT
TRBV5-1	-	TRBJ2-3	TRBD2	CASSLSAGGPTDTQYF	TGCGCCAGCAGCTTGTCAGCGGGGGGGCCCACAGATACGCAGTATTTT
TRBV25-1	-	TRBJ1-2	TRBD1	CASSGDRTGSGYTF	TGTGCCAGCAGTGGCGATCGGACAGGGAGTGGCTACACCTTC
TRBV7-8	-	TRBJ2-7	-	CASSPVRSSYEQYF	TGTGCCAGCAGCCCCGTGAGATCCTCCTACGAGCAGTACTTC
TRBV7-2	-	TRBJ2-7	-	CASSTRLVSGVKYF	TGTGCCAGCAGCACCCGACTAGTCTCGGGGGTTAAGTACTTC
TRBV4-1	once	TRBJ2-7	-	CASSQGEARLPYEQYF	TGCGCCAGCAGCCAAGGGGAGGCGAGACTCCCCTACGAGCAGTACTTC
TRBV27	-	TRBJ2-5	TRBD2	CASIRASGGQETQYF	TGTGCCAGCATACGGGCTAGCGGGGGCCAAGAGACCCAGTACTTC
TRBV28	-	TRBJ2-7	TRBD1	CASHRGSYEQYF	TGTGCCAGCCACAGGGGGTCCTACGAGCAGTACTTC
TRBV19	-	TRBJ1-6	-	CASSDDGFEDSPLHF	TGTGCCAGTAGTGACGACGGCTTTGAGGATTCACCCCTCCACTTT
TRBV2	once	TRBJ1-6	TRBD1	CASSELGQGNNSPLHF	TGTGCCAGCAGTGAACTGGGACAGGGAAATAATTCACCCCTCCACTTT
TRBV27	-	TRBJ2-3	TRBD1	CASSRKGASEGYDTQYF	TGTGCCAGCAGTAGAAAGGGGGCGTCCGAGGGATATGATACGCAGTATTTT
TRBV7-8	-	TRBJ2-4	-	CASSLAGEDIQYF	TGTGCCAGCAGCTTAGCAGGGGAGGACATTCAGTACTTC
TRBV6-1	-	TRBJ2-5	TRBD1	CASTGQRQETQYF	TGTGCCAGCACGGGACAGAGACAAGAGACCCAGTACTTC
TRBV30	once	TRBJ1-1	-	CAWRAGVVSEAFF	TGTGCCTGGAGGGCAGGGGTCGTCAGTGAAGCTTTCTTT
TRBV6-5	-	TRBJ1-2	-	CASSYSGGYGYTF	TGTGCCAGCAGTTACTCGGGGGGCTATGGCTACACCTTC
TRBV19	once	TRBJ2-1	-	CASSMNSILPYNEQFF	TGTGCCAGTAGTATGAACTCGATTCTACCCTACAATGAGCAGTTCTTC
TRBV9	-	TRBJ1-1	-	CASSLGLSTEAFF	TGTGCCAGCAGCTTGGGACTGAGCACTGAAGCTTTCTTT
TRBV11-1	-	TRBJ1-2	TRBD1	CASSPGTGYGYTF	TGTGCCAGCAGCCCCGGGACAGGCTATGGCTACACCTTC
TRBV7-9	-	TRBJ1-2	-	CASSLSGGYGYTF	TGTGCCAGCAGCTTAAGTGGCGGCTATGGCTACACCTTC